The clone carrying this T cell receptor beta chain was found a few times. The antigen remains unidentified. This entry is derived from a study of early T cells in non-severe SARS-CoV-2 infection. Overall study context: The study sequenced bulk RNA from unsorted whole blood, with chains unpaired.

Study findings and constraints: Database matching using VDJdb favored anti-spike CD8 responses, with private and CD4 specificities left missing.

Germline CDR1 and CDR2: MNHNS and SASEGT. V gave up 7 bases and J gave up 2 bases, with 8 bases separating them. This CDR3 is 12 amino acids long. Researchers attached unique molecular identifiers to individual cDNA molecules. TCRdb analysed the 5' RACE reads with MiXCR anew, one entry per CDR3 protein. In the table there are approximately 88,000 distinct CDR3 sequences, around 13% of which are singletons. This chain uses TRBV6-1 with TRBJ1-1; D uncertain. The receptor comes from an adult who was a healthcare worker with PCR-confirmed SARS-CoV-2 infection or an uninfected control (not recorded which). Sequenced sample: whole blood. The CDR3 loop is CASIWSNTEAFF. The CDR3 coding sequence is TGTGCCAGCATTTGGAGTAACACTGAAGCTTTCTTT.